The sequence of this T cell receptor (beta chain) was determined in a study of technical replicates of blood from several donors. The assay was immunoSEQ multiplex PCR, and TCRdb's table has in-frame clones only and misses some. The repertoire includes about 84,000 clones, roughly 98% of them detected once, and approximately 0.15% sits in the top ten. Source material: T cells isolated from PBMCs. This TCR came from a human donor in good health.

In nucleotides, the CDR3 is TGCGCCAGCAGCTTCGGACTAGCGGGAGAAGAGACCCAGTACTTC. It yields the protein CASSFGLAGEETQYF. The J gene is TRBJ2-5, the V gene TRBV5-1; 13 positions match TRBD2. Losses at the gene ends were 2 bases for V and 3 bases for J; bases not matched to a gene: 1. CDR1 and CDR2 (germline): SGHRS, YFSETQ. CDR3 size: 15 residues.